This T cell receptor beta chain is drawn from a study of blood T cells in healthy people across ages. In its sample, this clonotype was seen a few times. Antigen unknown. The authors ran a second PCR of 7 to 11 cycles using a sample-barcoded 5' primer and a J-beta primer mix. Template switching added a 12-random-nucleotide identifier to every cDNA molecule. TCRdb independently ran MiXCR on the 5' RACE reads; one entry per CDR3 protein. The data hold around 780,000 distinct CDR3 sequences, with roughly three fifths observed a single time. Germline values: CDR1 MNHEY, CDR2 SVGAGI. The CDR3 contains 15 residues. The V end was cut by 6 bases, the J end by 2 bases, with 15 bases between. Findings and limits, study-wide: While age rose, TCR beta diversity per million T cells dropped in a roughly linear way. The long-lived group displayed more naive CD4+ cells, plus higher diversity, than the aged donors did.

Input material: blood. The TCR sequence derives from a man between 35 and 55 years old in good health. The V and J genes are TRBV6-5 and TRBJ2-3; tentatively, D is TRBD1 (5 bases). The CDR3 nucleotides are TGTGCCAGCAGGGGAACAGGAATTAACACAGATACGCAGTATTTT. Translated: CASRGTGINTDTQYF.